This T cell receptor (beta chain) was sequenced in a study of T cell repertoires in cytomegalovirus infection. About the study: HLA-C-restricted CMV epitopes, recently identified, and well-studied HLA-B-restricted ones were used by the study. It was the public TCR beta signatures that indicated both CMV infection and matching HLA type.

General study points: In two of eight donors, the top clonotype was HLA-C-restricted CMV-specific.

Germline assignment: CDR1 SGHNT and CDR2 YYREEE (reference sequence). The CDR3 is 13 residues long. With 4 bases clipped from V and 5 bases from J, the junction kept 5 bases outside the gene matches. Points on this clonotype: Antigen: not known.

TCRdb reprocessed the reads with MiXCR, giving one entry per CDR3 protein. The sample records approximately 1,000,000 distinct CDR3 sequences, less than 35% being singletons. V and J are TRBV5-4 and TRBJ2-5; 7 bases are a match to TRBD1. Specimen: cultured CD8+ T cells from PBMCs, collected from culture after CMV antigen stimulation. This TCR was recovered from a human donor in good health (CMV status not recorded). Some clones in this sample may be carry-over from other donors' samples. In DNA form, the CDR3 reads TGTGCCAGCAGCGAGACAGGGTTGGAGACCCAGTACTTC. Amino acids: CASSETGLETQYF.